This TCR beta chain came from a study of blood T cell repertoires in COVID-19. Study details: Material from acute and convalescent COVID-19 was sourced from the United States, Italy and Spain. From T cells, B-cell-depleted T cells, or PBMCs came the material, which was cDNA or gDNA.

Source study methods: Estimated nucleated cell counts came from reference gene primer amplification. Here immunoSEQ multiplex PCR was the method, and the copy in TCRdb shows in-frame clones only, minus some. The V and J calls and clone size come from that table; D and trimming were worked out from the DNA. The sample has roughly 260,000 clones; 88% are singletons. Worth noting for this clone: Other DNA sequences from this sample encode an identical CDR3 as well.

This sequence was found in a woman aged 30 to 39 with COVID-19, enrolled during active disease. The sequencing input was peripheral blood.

In DNA form, the CDR3 reads TGTGCCAGCAGTTACTCCGGGGGAAACACCGGGGAGCTGTTTTTT. It specifies CASSYSGGNTGELFF. This chain joins TRBV6-5 and TRBJ2-2; tentative D call: TRBD2 (6 bases). The germline V gene has CDR1 MNHEY and CDR2 SVGAGI. V gave up 0 bases and J gave up 2 bases, with 7 bases separating them. The CDR3 is made up of 15 amino acids.